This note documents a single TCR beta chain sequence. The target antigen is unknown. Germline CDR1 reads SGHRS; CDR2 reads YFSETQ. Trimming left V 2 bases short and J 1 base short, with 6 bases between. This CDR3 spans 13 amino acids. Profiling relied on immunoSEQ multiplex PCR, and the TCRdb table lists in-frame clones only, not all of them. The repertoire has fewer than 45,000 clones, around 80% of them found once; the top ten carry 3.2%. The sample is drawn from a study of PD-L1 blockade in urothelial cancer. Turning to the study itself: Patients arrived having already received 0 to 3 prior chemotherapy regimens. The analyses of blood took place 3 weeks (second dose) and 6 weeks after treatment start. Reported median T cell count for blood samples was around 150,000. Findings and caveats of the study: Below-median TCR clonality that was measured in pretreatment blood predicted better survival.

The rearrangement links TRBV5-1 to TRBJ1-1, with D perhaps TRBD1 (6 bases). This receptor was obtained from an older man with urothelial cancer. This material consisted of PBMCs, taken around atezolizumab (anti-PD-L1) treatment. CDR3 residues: CASSLQGNTEAFF. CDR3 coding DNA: TGCGCCAGCAGCTTACAGGGGAACACTGAAGCTTTCTTT.